The clone carrying this T cell receptor beta chain was recorded only once. The data are from a study of blood T cell repertoires in COVID-19. Across the whole study: T cells, B-cell-depleted T cells, or PBMCs provided the cDNA or gDNA that served as material.

Data came from immunoSEQ multiplex PCR; TCRdb stores just in-frame clones and leaves some out. The table shows about 96,000 clones, with around 90% occurring only once. Germline loops: CDR1 LGHDT, CDR2 YNNKEL (reference sequence). The CDR3 sequence is 15 residues long. V lost 0 bases, J lost 12 bases, and 11 bases stayed unmatched. This chain links TRBV3-1 (or the pseudogene TRBV3-2) with TRBJ2-7; 10 bases are shared with TRBD2. The sequence came from a human donor with COVID-19, enrolled during active disease. The donor label of this sample is uncertain. The sequencing input was peripheral blood. The CDR3 spells CASSQEGGAGGFRYF. As DNA, the CDR3 is TGTGCCAGCAGCCAAGAGGGAGGAGCGGGAGGGTTTCGGTACTTC.